Below are 9 T cell receptor beta chains sequenced from a single sample in a study of blood T cell repertoires in COVID-19. TCRdb's copy holds only in-frame clones and misses some; the assay was immunoSEQ multiplex PCR. The repertoire holds about 36,000 clones, with 65% to 80% as singletons. The specimen sequenced was peripheral blood. All receptors come from a man between 60 and 70 years old with active COVID-19.

This clone appeared a few times. The chain links TRBV2 to TRBJ1-1, with TRBD1 as a possible D gene (6 bases). Per germline, CDR1 SNHLY and CDR2 FYNNEI. The CDR3 contains 15 residues. V was trimmed by 4 bases and J by 0 bases, leaving 12 bases between them. The DNA for the CDR3 is TGTGCCAGCAGTGCGCCAGGGGTTATGAACACTGAAGCTTTCTTT. It codes for CASSAPGVMNTEAFF.

The rearrangement uses TRBV12-5 and TRBJ2-5, with 10 bases fitting TRBD2. The CDR3 is 15 amino acids. V trimming: 2 bases; J trimming: 7 bases; junction bases outside the gene matches: 7. From germline, CDR1 is LGHNT and CDR2 FRNRAP. This chain's CDR3 is CASGLPSGGAGTQYF. The CDR3 nucleotides are TGTGCTAGTGGTTTGCCCAGCGGGGGGGCAGGGACCCAGTACTTC.

The gene calls are TRBV5-1 and TRBJ2-5; tentative D call: TRBD2 (5 bases). CDR3 length: 12 residues. Germline V gives CDR1 SGHRS, CDR2 YFSETQ. The V end lost 0 bases, the J end lost 5 bases, and 5 bases lay between the germline ends. CDR3 sequence reads: CASSLAGETQYF. The CDR3, as DNA: TGCGCCAGCAGCTTGGCGGGGGAGACCCAGTACTTC.

The J gene is TRBJ2-1, the V gene TRBV29-1; 8 nucleotides agree with TRBD2. This CDR3 has 12 amino acids. The V segment lost 4 bases and the J segment 8 bases; nucleotides outside the gene matches: 4. Germline CDR1 and CDR2: SQVTM and ANQGSEA. The chain's CDR3 is CSVGRGDDEQFF. The CDR3 nucleotides are TGCAGCGTTGGGCGGGGGGACGATGAGCAGTTCTTC.

The chain uses TRBV5-6 and TRBJ2-1; perhaps TRBD2 as D (5 bases). V dropped 0 bases and J dropped 2 bases, with 9 bases sitting between them. The CDR3 totals 15 residues. Germline V gene data show CDR1 as SGHDT and CDR2 as YYEEEE. The CDR3 sequence: CASSLAAGTYNEQFF. In DNA form, the CDR3 reads TGTGCCAGCAGCTTGGCCGCGGGTACCTACAATGAGCAGTTCTTC.

This clone turned up a few times. The chain has TRBV29-1 and TRBJ2-2; 7 bases agree with TRBD2. Per the germline V gene, CDR1 is SQVTM and CDR2 is ANQGSEA. J gave up 4 bases and V 6 bases, and 8 bases lay outside the gene matches. There are 14 residues in the CDR3. In DNA, the CDR3 is TGCAGCGTGCTTACCCCGGGGGGCACCGGGGAGCTGTTTTTT. Translated, it gives CSVLTPGGTGELFF.

The chain has TRBV2 and TRBJ2-3; no firm D call. The germline V and J ends were trimmed by 3 bases and 6 bases, with 4 bases remaining between them. CDR3 size: 11 residues. The germline gives CDR1 SNHLY, CDR2 FYNNEI. The CDR3 DNA reads TGTGCCAGCAGTGAGGCTGATACGCAGTATTTT. It yields the protein CASSEADTQYF.

V and J are TRBV7-2 and TRBJ2-2, with D possibly TRBD1 on 5 matching bases. Trimming cost V 7 bases and J 5 bases, with 8 bases left between them. Germline V gene sequence: CDR1 SGHTA, CDR2 FQGNSA. The CDR3 is made up of 12 amino acids. Written as DNA, the CDR3 is TGTGCCAGCACCAGGGAAACCGGGGAGCTGTTTTTT. It translates to CASTRETGELFF.

The V gene is TRBV6-2 or TRBV6-3, the J gene TRBJ1-2, with a tentative D call TRBD1 (5 bases). V lost 0 bases, J lost 5 bases, and 10 bases lay in between. CDR3 size: 14 residues. CDR1 is MNHEY, CDR2 SVGEGT, per germline. CDR3 nucleotides: TGTGCCAGCAGTTACTCAGCAGGGCGATATGGCTACACCTTC. Amino acid sequence: CASSYSAGRYGYTF.